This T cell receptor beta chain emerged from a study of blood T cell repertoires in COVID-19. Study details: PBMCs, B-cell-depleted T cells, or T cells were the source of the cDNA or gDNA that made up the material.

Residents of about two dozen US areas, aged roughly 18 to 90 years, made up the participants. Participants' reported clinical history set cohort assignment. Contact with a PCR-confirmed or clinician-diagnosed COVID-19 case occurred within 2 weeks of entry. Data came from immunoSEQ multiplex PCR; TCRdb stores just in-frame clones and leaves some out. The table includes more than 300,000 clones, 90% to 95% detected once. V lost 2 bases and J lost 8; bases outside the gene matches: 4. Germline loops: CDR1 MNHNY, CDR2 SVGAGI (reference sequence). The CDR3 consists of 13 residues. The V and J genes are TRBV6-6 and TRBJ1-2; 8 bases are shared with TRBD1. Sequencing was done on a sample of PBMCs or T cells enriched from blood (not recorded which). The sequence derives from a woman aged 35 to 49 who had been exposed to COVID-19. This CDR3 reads CASSYGQGQGYTF. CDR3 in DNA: TGTGCCAGCAGTTACGGACAGGGTCAAGGCTACACCTTC.